The 30 T cell receptor beta chains in this list originate from one sample, sequenced in a study of PD-1 blockade in classical Hodgkin lymphoma (dated by TCRdb to 2018 to 2021). The time point label here, explained by the study, means: newly diagnosed, previously untreated cHL patient sample. Magnetic negative selection with a Miltenyi CD4+ T cell isolation kit was used to purify CD4+ T cells from thawed PBMCs. The method was the immunoSEQ multiplex PCR assay. TCRdb obtained this table from immuneACCESS and retained in-frame rearrangements with V and J assigned. These tables miss some clones; where compared with another copy, unresolved V genes account for less than half of the shortfall, and the remainder is unexplained. Across this sample there are 15,000 to 25,000 clones, with around 83% seen only once. The top ten clonotypes cover 1% to 1.5% of the sample. Sequenced material: CD4+ T cells from blood. These receptors were collected from a human donor with classical Hodgkin lymphoma.

The genes are TRBV5-6 and TRBJ1-2; D gene uncertain. The germline V gene has CDR1 SGHDT and CDR2 YYEEEE. This CDR3 is built from 14 residues. V was cut by 0 bases and J by 2 bases, with 8 bases left in between. The CDR3 DNA is TGTGCCAGCAGCTTGGGGGCAGAGAACTATGGCTACACCTTC. Its translation: CASSLGAENYGYTF.

This chain joins TRBV19 and TRBJ1-1; D not certain. CDR1 LNHDA and CDR2 SQIVND come from the germline V gene (reference sequence). The CDR3 extends over 13 amino acids. The V end lost 3 bases, the J end lost 4 bases, and 9 bases lay between the germline ends. In DNA form, the CDR3 reads TGTGCCAGTAGTATCCAGGCAGCCACTGAAGCTTTCTTT. Translation: CASSIQAATEAFF.

This chain connects TRBV28 to TRBJ2-7; no clear D gene. CDR1 is MDHEN, CDR2 SYDVKM, per germline. The CDR3 has 14 amino acids. V was trimmed by 5 bases and J by 6 bases, leaving 17 bases between them. This CDR3 reads CASSRGAPIVEQYF. Written as DNA, the CDR3 is TGTGCCAGCAGTCGAGGTGCTCCCATAGTCGAGCAGTACTTC.

This chain uses TRBV5-6 with TRBJ1-3; D gene uncertain. Trimming removed 5 bases at V and 0 bases at J, with 9 bases between. This CDR3 spans 14 amino acids. Per germline, CDR1 SGHDT and CDR2 YYEEEE. CDR3 nucleotide sequence: TGTGCCAGCAGTTCACGGAGCTCTGGAAACACCATATATTTT. Protein sequence: CASSSRSSGNTIYF.

The chain links TRBV10-1 to TRBJ2-5; 11 nucleotides line up with TRBD2. From germline, CDR1 is WNHNN and CDR2 SYGVQD (reference sequence). The CDR3 has 15 amino acids. V lost 2 bases to trimming and J lost 3 bases; unmatched junction nucleotides: 2. CDR3 amino acids: CASSEATSGKETQYF. CDR3 nucleotides: TGCGCCAGCAGTGAGGCGACTAGCGGGAAAGAGACCCAGTACTTC.

The V call is TRBV19, the J call TRBJ2-3, with TRBD2 matching 14 bases. Germline lookup yields CDR1 LNHDA and CDR2 SQIVND (reference sequence). The CDR3 has 16 amino acids. Trimming cost V 4 bases and J 6 bases; bases outside gene matches: 6. The CDR3, as DNA: TGTGCCAGTAGTACGGGGACTAGCGGGAGTATCGATACGCAGTATTTT. It codes for CASSTGTSGSIDTQYF.

This chain links TRBV15 with TRBJ1-2, with 8 nucleotides matching TRBD1. Losses at the gene ends were 1 base for V and 6 bases for J; bases not matched to a gene: 4. CDR3 size: 14 residues. The germline V gene encodes CDR1 LNHNV and CDR2 YYDKDF (reference sequence). In nucleotides, the CDR3 is TGTGCCACCAGCAGAGGACAGGGGATGGATGGCTACACCTTC. Translation: CATSRGQGMDGYTF. Full variable domain (outside the CDR3, taken from reference TRBV15 and TRBJ1-2): DAMVIQNPRYQVTQFGKPVTLSCSQTLNHNVMYWYQQKSSQAPKLLFHYYDKDFNNEADTPDNFQSRRPNTSFCFLDIRSPGLGDTAMYLCATSRGQGMDGYTFGSGTRLTVV.

A single count supports this clone. This rearrangement joins TRBV5-6 to TRBJ2-7, with D unclear. The CDR3 runs to 15 residues. V lost 1 base and J 0 bases, leaving 11 bases between the germline ends. Germline V gene data show CDR1 as SGHDT and CDR2 as YYEEEE. In nucleotides, the CDR3 is TGTGCCAGCAGCTTGAGGTCAGTATACTCCTACGAGCAGTACTTC. Its protein product is CASSLRSVYSYEQYF.

This chain links TRBV2 with TRBJ2-1; D possibly corresponds to TRBD2 (5 bases). CDR1 SNHLY and CDR2 FYNNEI come from the germline V gene. The CDR3 is 13 residues long. The V end was cut by 6 bases, the J end by 0 bases, with 6 bases between. CDR3 protein: CASREDSYNEQFF. In DNA, the CDR3 is TGTGCCAGCAGGGAGGACTCCTACAATGAGCAGTTCTTC.

This clone was observed once. The genes are TRBV11-2 and TRBJ2-2; no clear D gene. Trimming removed 4 bases at V and 3 bases at J, with 6 bases between. The CDR3 contains 13 residues. The germline V gene encodes CDR1 SGHAT and CDR2 FQNNGV. The CDR3 here is CASSSSDTGELFF. The CDR3 DNA sequence: TGTGCCAGCAGCTCTTCCGACACCGGGGAGCTGTTTTTT. Complete variable domain (other parts from reference TRBV11-2 and TRBJ2-2): EAGVAQSPRYKIIEKRQSVAFWCNPISGHATLYWYQQILGQGPKLLIQFQNNGVVDDSQLPKDRFSAERLKGVDSTLKIQPAKLEDSAVYLCASSSSDTGELFFGEGSRLTVL.

The chain joins TRBV19 to TRBJ1-5, with D unresolved. The germline CDR1 and CDR2 sequences are LNHDA and SQIVND (reference sequence). The length of the CDR3 is 15 residues. V lost 1 base and J lost 0, with 7 bases in between. CDR3 sequence (DNA): TGTGCCAGTAGTATAGCGGGGATTAGCAATCAGCCCCAGCATTTT. Translated: CASSIAGISNQPQHF. Combining the CDR3 with reference TRBV19 and TRBJ1-5 gives the whole variable domain DGGITQSPKYLFRKEGQNVTLSCEQNLNHDAMYWYRQDPGQGLRLIYYSQIVNDFQKGDIAEGYSVSREKKESFPLTVTSAQKNPTAFYLCASSIAGISNQPQHFGDGTRLSIL.

The rearrangement uses TRBV2 and TRBJ2-5; 7 bases match TRBD1. Germline-derived CDR1 and CDR2 are SNHLY and FYNNEI. The CDR3 runs 14 residues. V trimming: 7 bases; J trimming: 2 bases; junction bases outside the gene matches: 7. The CDR3 DNA follows: TGTGCCAGCATCCTCCAGACAGGGCAAGAGACCCAGTACTTC. Residues: CASILQTGQETQYF.

V and J are TRBV23-1 and TRBJ1-2; 7 bases are shared with TRBD1. TRBV23-1 falls under the ORF class, with uncertain function. The CDR3 extends over 14 amino acids. The trim removed 2 bases at V and 8 bases at J, leaving 8 bases unmatched. The CDR3 nucleotides read TGCGCCAGCAGTCAAAACGGGACAGATGGAGGCTACACCTTC. Translating it yields CASSQNGTDGGYTF.

The V gene is TRBV6-6, the J gene TRBJ2-1, with D tentatively TRBD2 (5 bases). There are 16 residues in the CDR3. The V gene's germline CDR1 is MNHNY and CDR2 SVGAGI (reference sequence). The V end was cut by 2 bases, the J end by 0 bases, with 11 bases between. CDR3 DNA sequence: TGTGCCAGCAGTTACCAGGACTTAAGCTCCTACAATGAGCAGTTCTTC. This gives the protein CASSYQDLSSYNEQFF.

This rearrangement joins TRBV28 to TRBJ1-1; 9 nucleotides match TRBD1. V lost 6 bases, J lost 5 bases, and 7 bases stayed unmatched. CDR1 and CDR2 (germline): MDHEN, SYDVKM. There are 14 residues in the CDR3. CDR3 nucleotide sequence: TGTGCCAGCAGCCCTTGGACAGGGGAAACTGAAGCTTTCTTT. Its translation is CASSPWTGETEAFF. The complete variable domain, with remaining parts taken from reference TRBV28 and TRBJ1-1, reads DVKVTQSSRYLVKRTGEKVFLECVQDMDHENMFWYRQDPGLGLRLIYFSYDVKMKEKGDIPEGYSVSREKKERFSLILESASTNQTSMYLCASSPWTGETEAFFGQGTRLTVV.

CDR3 loop: CASSWDSPRNEQFF. In DNA form, the CDR3 reads TGTGCCAGCAGTTGGGACTCACCCCGCAATGAGCAGTTCTTC. This rearrangement joins TRBV28 to TRBJ2-1; D might be TRBD2 (6 bases). V was clipped by 4 bases and J by 6 bases, with 13 bases between them. CDR1 and CDR2 (germline): MDHEN, SYDVKM. CDR3 length: 14 residues.

The chain joins TRBV7-9 to TRBJ1-5; D uncertain. CDR3 length: 12 residues. From germline, CDR1 is SEHNR and CDR2 FQNEAQ (reference sequence). The V end lost 3 bases, the J end lost 5 bases, and 5 bases lay between the germline ends. The CDR3 reads CASSFSDQPQHF. CDR3 nucleotide sequence: TGTGCCAGCAGCTTTAGTGATCAGCCCCAGCATTTT.

A note on this clone: Other nucleotide sequences in the sample specify the same CDR3. This chain's CDR3 is CASSPLGPNTEAFF. The CDR3 nucleotides are TGCGCCAGCAGCCCCCTAGGACCGAACACTGAAGCTTTCTTT. The rearrangement uses TRBV5-1 and TRBJ1-1, with D hard to call. CDR3 length: 14 amino acids. V lost 4 bases, J lost 1 base, and 11 bases lay in between. Germline assignment: CDR1 SGHRS and CDR2 YFSETQ.

The chain joins TRBV18 to TRBJ2-1, with 8 bases lining up with TRBD1. Germline CDR1 and CDR2: KGHSH and LQKENI. CDR3 length: 13 residues. The V and J ends lost 10 bases and 8 bases, in that order; junction bases with no gene match: 10. CDR3 bases: TGTGCCACCGAAGGGACAGGAAAACATGAGCAGTTCTTC. It translates to CATEGTGKHEQFF.

The chain carries TRBV4-1 and TRBJ2-7; D unresolved. Germline-derived CDR1 and CDR2 are MGHRA and YSYEKL. The V and J ends lost 1 base and 5 bases respectively, with 9 bases between them. The CDR3 has 13 amino acids. The CDR3 is CASSQGLTNEQYF. As DNA, the CDR3 is TGCGCCAGCAGCCAAGGGCTAACTAACGAGCAGTACTTC.

This rearrangement joins TRBV6-5 to TRBJ1-5, with D unresolved. The CDR3 runs to 15 residues. Per the germline V gene, CDR1 is MNHEY and CDR2 is SVGAGI. V gave up 0 bases and J gave up 0 bases, with 6 bases separating them. The CDR3 loop is CASSYSRASNQPQHF. CDR3 in DNA: TGTGCCAGCAGTTACTCGAGAGCTAGCAATCAGCCCCAGCATTTT.

In DNA form, the CDR3 reads TGTGCCAGTAGTATAGCAGCCCCGTCCGGGGAGCTGTTTTTT. It yields the protein CASSIAAPSGELFF. The chain couples TRBV19 to TRBJ2-2, with D uncertain. Trimming left V 1 base short and J 6 bases short, with 9 bases between. This CDR3 is 14 amino acids long. Germline values: CDR1 LNHDA, CDR2 SQIVND (reference sequence).

The chain couples TRBV7-2 to TRBJ2-7; 11 bases align to TRBD2. From germline, CDR1 is SGHTA and CDR2 FQGNSA. V trimming: 1 base; J trimming: 7 bases; junction bases outside the gene matches: 9. CDR3 length equals 16 residues. The CDR3 protein is CASSLVVLAGEGEQYF. CDR3 nucleotides: TGTGCCAGCAGCTTAGTTGTACTAGCGGGAGAGGGTGAGCAGTACTTC.

This chain joins TRBV27 and TRBJ1-2, with D maybe TRBD1 (6 bases). CDR1 and CDR2 from the germline V gene are MNHEY and SMNVEV (reference sequence). The CDR3 extends over 15 amino acids. Deletions cut 2 bases from V and 4 bases from J, with 14 bases between. The CDR3 region has the DNA TGTGCCAGCAGTTTACTACCATCCAGGGGCTATGGCTACACCTTC. This gives the protein CASSLLPSRGYGYTF.

This rearrangement joins TRBV5-4 to TRBJ2-3, with 8 bases aligning to TRBD1. V shed 0 bases, J shed 6 bases, and the junction held 3 bases outside the gene matches. Looked up from germline, CDR1 is SGHNT and CDR2 is YYREEE (reference sequence). The CDR3 consists of 14 residues. CDR3 residues: CASSLGDRRDTQYF. Written as DNA, the CDR3 is TGTGCCAGCAGCTTGGGGGACAGGCGGGATACGCAGTATTTT.

The rearrangement uses TRBV2 and TRBJ1-6; D is undetermined. Germline-derived CDR1 and CDR2 are SNHLY and FYNNEI. CDR3 length: 13 amino acids. The V end was cut by 7 bases, the J end by 7 bases, with 11 bases between. The CDR3 nucleotides are TGTGCCAGCAAGGGAGACGGAAATTCACCCCTCCACTTT. Translation gives CASKGDGNSPLHF.

The chain recombines TRBV19 with TRBJ1-5; D is uncertain. With 7 bases removed from V and 5 bases from J, the gap between germline ends came to 24 bases. From germline, CDR1 is LNHDA and CDR2 SQIVND (reference sequence). This CDR3 has 17 residues. The CDR3 DNA reads as TGTGCCAGTACCACAACCTTAGGGCCCGGTTTGTATCAGCCCCAGCATTTT. Translation: CASTTTLGPGLYQPQHF.

The chain is built from TRBV6-5 and TRBJ1-3, with D tentatively TRBD1 (5 bases). The V end lost 6 bases, the J end lost 4 bases, and 13 bases lay between the germline ends. This CDR3 contains 14 residues. CDR1 MNHEY and CDR2 SVGAGI come from the germline V gene. The CDR3 DNA sequence: TGTGCCAGCAGACTCGGGGACCCCGGAAACACCATATATTTT. It specifies CASRLGDPGNTIYF.

The J gene is TRBJ2-7, the V gene TRBV9; possible D gene TRBD1, 6 bases. The CDR3 consists of 16 residues. The germline V gene has CDR1 SGDLS and CDR2 YYNGEE. V lost 4 bases and J 6 bases, leaving 23 bases between the germline ends. As DNA, the CDR3 is TGTGCCAGCAGCCCTGGGCAGGGGTTCGGAGGCGGCGAGCAGTACTTC. Its protein is CASSPGQGFGGGEQYF.

This clone appeared once. V usage is TRBV6-6 and J usage is TRBJ2-1; tentative D call: TRBD2 (5 bases). V lost 2 bases, J lost 9 bases, and 14 bases lay in between. The CDR3 consists of 14 residues. Germline assignment: CDR1 MNHNY and CDR2 SVGAGI (reference sequence). The chain's CDR3 is CASSYEGRDSEQFF. The CDR3 region has the DNA TGTGCCAGCAGTTACGAAGGGAGAGACTCTGAGCAGTTCTTC.